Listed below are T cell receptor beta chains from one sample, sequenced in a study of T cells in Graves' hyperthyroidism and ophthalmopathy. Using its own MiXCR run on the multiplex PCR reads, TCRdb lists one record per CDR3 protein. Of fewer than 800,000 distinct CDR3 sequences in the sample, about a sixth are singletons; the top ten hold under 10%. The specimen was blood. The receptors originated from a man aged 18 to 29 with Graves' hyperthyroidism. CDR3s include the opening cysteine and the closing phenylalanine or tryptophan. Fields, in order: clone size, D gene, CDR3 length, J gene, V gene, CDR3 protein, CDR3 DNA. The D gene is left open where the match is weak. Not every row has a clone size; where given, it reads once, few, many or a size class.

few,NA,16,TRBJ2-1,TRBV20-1,CSAIGGERLRSDEQFF,TGCAGTGCTATAGGAGGGGAGCGGTTAAGGTCCGATGAGCAGTTCTTC
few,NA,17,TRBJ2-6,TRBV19,CASSREASSSGANVLTF,TGTGCCAGTAGTAGGGAAGCCTCAAGCTCTGGGGCCAACGTCCTGACTTTC
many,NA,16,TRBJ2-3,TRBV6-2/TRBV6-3,CASSLKLGHEKDTQYF,TGTGCCAGCAGTCTAAAACTAGGTCATGAAAAAGATACGCAGTATTTT
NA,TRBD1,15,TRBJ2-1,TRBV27,CASSSDRVPYNEQFF,TGTGCCAGCAGTTCTGACAGGGTCCCCTACAATGAGCAGTTCTTC
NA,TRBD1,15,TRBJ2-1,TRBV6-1,CASSVTGGVYNEQFF,TGTGCCAGCAGTGTTACAGGGGGAGTCTACAATGAGCAGTTCTTC
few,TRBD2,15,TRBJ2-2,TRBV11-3,CASSFGTSGPGELFF,TGTGCCAGCAGCTTCGGGACTAGCGGGCCCGGGGAGCTGTTTTTT
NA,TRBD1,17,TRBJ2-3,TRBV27,CASSFTRQGWSTDTQYF,TGTGCCAGCAGTTTTACCCGACAGGGGTGGAGCACAGATACGCAGTATTTT
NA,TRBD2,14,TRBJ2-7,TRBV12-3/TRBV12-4,CASSTTGGPSEQYF,TGTGCCAGCAGCACTACGGGAGGGCCGTCCGAGCAGTACTTC
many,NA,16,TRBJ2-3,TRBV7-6,CASSSPGQGGADTQYF,TGTGCCAGCAGCTCCCCTGGACAGGGAGGGGCAGATACGCAGTATTTT
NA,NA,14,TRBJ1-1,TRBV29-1,CSVEDLGQGGRAFF,TGCAGCGTTGAAGATCTGGGGCAGGGCGGAAGAGCTTTCTTT
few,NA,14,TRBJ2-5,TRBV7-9,CASSLSLSLETQYF,TGTGCCAGCAGCTTATCCCTGTCTCTGGAGACCCAGTACTTC
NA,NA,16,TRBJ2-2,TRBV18,CASSPGAKGDTGELFF,TGTGCCAGCTCACCAGGGGCGAAGGGGGACACCGGGGAGCTGTTTTTT
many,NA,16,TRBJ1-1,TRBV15,CATSRGFGTMNTEAFF,TGTGCCACCAGCAGAGGGTTCGGGACAATGAACACTGAAGCTTTCTTT
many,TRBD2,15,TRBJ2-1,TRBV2,CASSEVAGGLGEQFF,TGTGCCAGCAGTGAAGTGGCGGGAGGTTTGGGTGAGCAGTTCTTC